Below are 30 T cell receptor beta chains sequenced from a single sample in a study of T cell responses to AZD1222 COVID-19 vaccine. Profiled with immunoSEQ multiplex PCR; TCRdb holds only in-frame clones, not every one. This table has fewer than 120,000 clones, just under 95% appearing once. The material was peripheral blood, obtained on day 0 of AZD1222 vaccination. These receptors originate from an adult in good health.

The chain carries TRBV10-2 and TRBJ2-5, with TRBD1 matching 8 bases. The germline CDR1 and CDR2 sequences are WSHSY and SAAADI. This CDR3 has 13 amino acids. The junction had 8 bases not matched to a gene; V was cut back by 8 bases and J by 6 bases. DNA for the CDR3: TGCGCCAGCGGCCCTGACAGGGGAAAGACCCAGTACTTC. Translated, it gives CASGPDRGKTQYF.

The chain is built from TRBV7-2 and TRBJ2-1; D might be TRBD1 (5 bases). The CDR3 is 13 residues long. Germline-derived CDR1 and CDR2 are SGHTA and FQGNSA. V lost 3 bases to trimming and J lost 8 bases, with 11 bases between them. The CDR3 region has the DNA TGTGCCAGCAGCTTTCGTCCCAGGGATGAGCAGTTCTTC. Its protein product is CASSFRPRDEQFF.

V is TRBV19 and J is TRBJ1-5; perhaps TRBD1 as D (5 bases). CDR1 LNHDA and CDR2 SQIVND come from the germline V gene (reference sequence). This CDR3 region has 13 residues. V dropped 3 bases and J dropped 5 bases, with 8 bases sitting between them. The CDR3 DNA follows: TGTGCCAGTAGTATCGGCAGGGATCAGCCCCAGCATTTT. Protein product: CASSIGRDQPQHF. The variable domain in full, completed from reference TRBV19 and TRBJ1-5, reads DGGITQSPKYLFRKEGQNVTLSCEQNLNHDAMYWYRQDPGQGLRLIYYSQIVNDFQKGDIAEGYSVSREKKESFPLTVTSAQKNPTAFYLCASSIGRDQPQHFGDGTRLSIL.

V usage is TRBV3-1 (or the pseudogene TRBV3-2) and J usage is TRBJ1-2; D remains ambiguous. Trimming left V 3 bases short and J 0 bases short, with 11 bases between. CDR3 length equals 15 residues. CDR1 and CDR2 from the germline V gene are LGHDT and YNNKEL (reference sequence). The CDR3 spells CASSHPTVANYGYTF. CDR3 nucleotide sequence: TGTGCCAGCAGCCACCCGACGGTAGCTAACTATGGCTACACCTTC.

The rearrangement joins TRBV10-2 to TRBJ2-2, with D perhaps being TRBD1 or TRBD2 (6 bases each). CDR1 is WSHSY, CDR2 SAAADI, per germline. V was clipped by 3 bases and J by 6 bases, with 14 bases between them. The CDR3 is made up of 15 amino acids. In DNA, the CDR3 is TGCGCCAGCAGTGAACCCGGGGGCGCGGCCGGGGAGCTGTTTTTT. This sequence encodes CASSEPGGAAGELFF.

The chain uses TRBV28 and TRBJ1-6; 8 nucleotides match TRBD1. Germline loops: CDR1 MDHEN, CDR2 SYDVKM. The V segment lost 6 bases and the J segment 6 bases; nucleotides outside the gene matches: 7. The CDR3 length is 15 residues. CDR3 amino acids: CASRLTGAVNSPLHF. CDR3 in DNA: TGTGCCAGCAGGTTGACAGGGGCCGTTAATTCACCCCTCCACTTT.

This rearrangement joins TRBV11-3 to TRBJ2-7, with D possibly TRBD1 on 5 matching bases. This CDR3 region has 16 residues. Trimming cost V 4 bases and J 0 bases, with 16 bases left between them. In germline, CDR1 is SGHNT, CDR2 YENEEA. This CDR3 reads CASSSGHPLGSYEQYF. The CDR3 coding sequence is TGTGCCAGCAGCTCCGGACATCCATTAGGCTCCTACGAGCAGTACTTC. Together with reference TRBV11-3 and TRBJ2-7, the CDR3 gives the full variable domain: EAGVVQSPRYKIIEKKQPVAFWCNPISGHNTLYWYLQNLGQGPELLIRYENEEAVDDSQLPKDRFSAERLKGVDSTLKIQPAELGDSAVYLCASSSGHPLGSYEQYFGPGTRLTVT.

This rearrangement joins TRBV7-9 to TRBJ1-2, with TRBD1 matching 12 bases. The V segment lost 3 bases and the J segment 2 bases; nucleotides outside the gene matches: 7. This CDR3 comprises 17 residues. Germline CDR1 is SEHNR and CDR2 is FQNEAQ (reference sequence). CDR3 in DNA: TGTGCCAGCAGCTTGGAGGGACAGGGGGCTCAAAACTATGGCTACACCTTC. This gives the protein CASSLEGQGAQNYGYTF.

The rearrangement uses TRBV7-9 and TRBJ2-1, with TRBD2 identical over 7 bases. V gave up 4 bases and J gave up 2 bases; unmatched junction bases: 11. The length of the CDR3 is 17 residues. Germline V gene sequence: CDR1 SEHNR, CDR2 FQNEAQ (reference sequence). DNA for the CDR3: TGTGCCAGCAGCTCAGGAGCCGACCGGGGGGCCTACAATGAGCAGTTCTTC. This codes for CASSSGADRGAYNEQFF.

This rearrangement joins TRBV29-1 to TRBJ1-2; D call uncertain. The CDR3 is 16 residues long. V lost 1 base to trimming and J lost 0 bases, with 15 bases between them. CDR1 and CDR2 from the germline V gene are SQVTM and ANQGSEA. Written as DNA, the CDR3 is TGCAGCGTTGAAGGTGACCGGGGAGGGACTAACTATGGCTACACCTTC. This sequence encodes CSVEGDRGGTNYGYTF.

The J gene is TRBJ1-3, the V gene TRBV10-1; D may be TRBD1 (6 bases). The germline V gene has CDR1 WNHNN and CDR2 SYGVQD (reference sequence). Between the trimmed V and J ends, which lost 0 bases and 1 base, there was a span of 13 bases. The length of the CDR3 is 17 residues. The CDR3 reads CASSESRGHSSGNTIYF. The CDR3 region has the DNA TGCGCCAGCAGTGAGTCGAGGGGACACTCTTCTGGAAACACCATATATTTT.

The J gene is TRBJ1-5, the V gene TRBV5-1; D is uncertain. V was clipped by 0 bases and J by 2 bases, with 9 bases between them. The CDR3 consists of 15 residues. CDR1 SGHRS and CDR2 YFSETQ come from the germline V gene. The CDR3 DNA follows: TGCGCCAGCAGCTTGGAAGGGTCCGGCAATCAGCCCCAGCATTTT. Translating gives CASSLEGSGNQPQHF. The full variable domain, rest sourced from reference TRBV5-1 and TRBJ1-5, is KAGVTQTPRYLIKTRGQQVTLSCSPISGHRSVSWYQQTPGQGLQFLFEYFSETQRNKGNFPGRFSGRQFSNSRSEMNVSTLELGDSALYLCASSLEGSGNQPQHFGDGTRLSIL.

V usage is TRBV5-5 and J usage is TRBJ2-7; unclear D gene. This CDR3 is 13 amino acids long. CDR1 is SGHKS, CDR2 YYEKEE, per germline (reference sequence). The V end was cut by 1 base, the J end by 2 bases, with 7 bases between. CDR3 amino acids: CASSLRIPYEQYF. The CDR3 DNA reads as TGTGCCAGCAGCTTGAGGATTCCCTACGAGCAGTACTTC.

The chain is built from TRBV2 and TRBJ1-2; 7 nucleotides agree with TRBD1. CDR3 size: 14 residues. Trimming at V came to 6 bases and at J to 4 bases, leaving 8 bases not matched to a gene. Germline V gene sequence: CDR1 SNHLY, CDR2 FYNNEI. CDR3 residues: CASSEQGPVYGYTF. CDR3 bases: TGTGCCAGCAGCGAACAGGGGCCGGTCTATGGCTACACCTTC.

This clone was seen only once. A read error may be the cause here, since a much bigger clone is one base away. CDR3 loop: CASSPDGNTEAFF. CDR3 sequence (DNA): TGTGCCAGCAGCCCCGACGGGAACACTGAAGCTTTCTTT. The chain couples TRBV7-9 to TRBJ1-1; D is unclear. Germline V gene data show CDR1 as SEHNR and CDR2 as FQNEAQ (reference sequence). V was trimmed by 5 bases and J by 1 base, leaving 8 bases between them. This CDR3 is 13 amino acids long. Full variable domain (outside the CDR3, taken from reference TRBV7-9 and TRBJ1-1): DTGVSQNPRHKITKRGQNVTFRCDPISEHNRLYWYRQTLGQGPEFLTYFQNEAQLEKSRLLSDRFSAERPKGSFSTLEIQRTEQGDSAMYLCASSPDGNTEAFFGQGTRLTVV.

This clone was seen a few times. The chain is built from TRBV7-7 and TRBJ2-3; no firm D call. Trimming removed 1 base from V and 4 bases from J, with 12 bases in between. CDR1 and CDR2 from the germline V gene are SSHAT and FNYEAQ (reference sequence). The CDR3 contains 15 residues. CDR3 residues: CASSLEPAAADTQYF. The CDR3 DNA follows: TGTGCCAGCAGCTTAGAACCGGCGGCTGCAGATACGCAGTATTTT.

This chain joins TRBV28 and TRBJ1-5; 8 positions match TRBD1. The CDR3 runs 17 residues. V was pared by 5 bases and J by 0 bases, with 9 bases of the junction left unmatched. Germline V gene data show CDR1 as MDHEN and CDR2 as SYDVKM. CDR3 nucleotides: TGTGCCAGCAGTCCGGACAGGGTGGTTTATAGCAATCAGCCCCAGCATTTT. It codes for CASSPDRVVYSNQPQHF.

The chain links TRBV30 to TRBJ2-7; 13 bases line up with TRBD2. Germline CDR1 GTSNPN, CDR2 SVGIG (reference sequence). This CDR3 spans 15 amino acids. The ends lost 2 bases at V and 6 bases at J; junction bases unmatched: 7. CDR3 nucleotide sequence: TGTGCCTGGAGTAAAAAGGGACTAGCGGGGCGCGAGCAGTACTTC. Translated, it gives CAWSKKGLAGREQYF.

This sequence joins TRBV6-2 or TRBV6-3 and TRBJ1-2; TRBD1 is a possible D gene (5 bases). CDR3 length equals 15 residues. V lost 2 bases, J lost 8 bases, and 18 bases lay in between. CDR1 and CDR2 (germline): MNHEY, SVGEGT. CDR3 loop: CASSYGRGVAEGYTF. CDR3 coding DNA: TGTGCCAGCAGTTACGGCCGGGGGGTTGCAGAGGGCTACACCTTC.

The chain uses TRBV18 and TRBJ1-1; 7 bases line up with TRBD1. The CDR3 spans 15 residues. V shed 5 bases, J shed 0 bases, and the junction held 6 bases outside the gene matches. Germline V gene sequence: CDR1 KGHSH, CDR2 LQKENI. CDR3 bases: TGTGCCAGCTCATCCCGGACAGGTATGAACACTGAAGCTTTCTTT. It encodes CASSSRTGMNTEAFF.

The gene calls are TRBV4-1 and TRBJ2-7, with 8 bases lining up with TRBD2. CDR1 is MGHRA, CDR2 YSYEKL, per germline. The CDR3 totals 16 residues. V trimming: 1 base; J trimming: 8 bases; junction bases outside the gene matches: 13. This chain's CDR3 is CASSQAGSGGPVQQYF. The CDR3 DNA sequence: TGCGCCAGCAGCCAAGCGGGATCGGGGGGGCCCGTTCAGCAGTACTTC.

The V gene is TRBV6-1, the J gene TRBJ2-1; no clear D gene. CDR1 MNHNS and CDR2 SASEGT come from the germline V gene. This CDR3 has 12 residues. V lost 6 bases and J 9 bases, leaving 12 bases between the germline ends. The CDR3: CASSSSSGEQFF. The CDR3, as DNA: TGTGCCAGCAGCTCTTCATCGGGTGAGCAGTTCTTC.

The chain combines TRBV2 with TRBJ2-7; a weak D match, TRBD1 (5 bases). The germline CDR1 and CDR2 sequences are SNHLY and FYNNEI. The CDR3 totals 15 residues. V was cut by 1 base and J by 1 base, with 11 bases left in between. The CDR3 loop is CASSEGPGPSYEQYF. For the CDR3, the DNA is TGTGCCAGCAGTGAAGGACCAGGGCCTTCCTACGAGCAGTACTTC.

The chain carries TRBV28 and TRBJ2-7, with 9 bases lining up with TRBD1. CDR3 length: 14 residues. Germline V lookup: CDR1 MDHEN, CDR2 SYDVKM. V was clipped by 5 bases and J by 5 bases; unmatched bases: 7. The CDR3: CASSAPGQGNEQYF. CDR3 in DNA: TGTGCCAGCAGTGCCCCGGGACAGGGAAACGAGCAGTACTTC.

The chain recombines TRBV6-5 with TRBJ2-7; D may match TRBD1 or TRBD2 (5 bases each). CDR3 size: 13 residues. In germline, CDR1 is MNHEY, CDR2 SVGAGI. Trimming removed 10 bases at V and 2 bases at J, with 15 bases between. The CDR3 DNA sequence: TGTGCCACCTTCGGGACGGATACCTACGAGCAGTACTTC. Encoded protein: CATFGTDTYEQYF.

The chain combines TRBV9 with TRBJ1-2; D ambiguous. The germline V and J ends were trimmed by 5 bases and 4 bases, with 6 bases remaining between them. From germline, CDR1 is SGDLS and CDR2 YYNGEE. The CDR3 length is 11 residues. CDR3 DNA sequence: TGTGCCAGCAGGACCAGCTATGGCTACACCTTC. Translation: CASRTSYGYTF.

This chain links TRBV6-6 with TRBJ1-6, with D unclear. This CDR3 has 18 amino acids. V was trimmed by 5 bases and J by 2 bases, leaving 19 bases between them. Germline values: CDR1 MNHNY, CDR2 SVGAGI (reference sequence). The CDR3 here is CASSLALSKGTYNSPLHF. The CDR3 bases are TGTGCCAGCAGTCTTGCCCTATCTAAAGGGACCTATAATTCACCCCTCCACTTT.

The chain carries TRBV9 and TRBJ2-1; 7 nucleotides agree with TRBD1. This CDR3 comprises 15 residues. V lost 2 bases to trimming and J lost 1 base; unmatched junction nucleotides: 3. The germline V gene encodes CDR1 SGDLS and CDR2 YYNGEE. Here the CDR3 DNA reads TGTGCCAGCAGCGTTACAGGGGCGTCCTACAATGAGCAGTTCTTC. Protein: CASSVTGASYNEQFF.

The rearrangement links TRBV5-8 to TRBJ2-1; D possibly corresponds to TRBD1 (6 bases). CDR1 and CDR2 (germline): SGHTS, YDEGEE. Trimming pared 0 bases from V and 1 base from J, leaving 8 bases between. This CDR3 has 15 amino acids. CDR3 region: CASSLGGRSYNEQFF. The DNA for the CDR3 is TGTGCCAGCAGCTTGGGGGGGCGATCCTACAATGAGCAGTTCTTC.

The rearrangement uses TRBV6-6 and TRBJ1-2; D is possibly TRBD1 (6 bases). Germline-derived CDR1 and CDR2 are MNHNY and SVGAGI (reference sequence). With 4 bases removed from V and 1 base from J, the gap between germline ends came to 16 bases. This CDR3 is built from 16 residues. The CDR3 nucleotides read TGTGCCAGCAGTTTAAACATGGACAGCGTTAACTATGGCTACACCTTC. Encoded protein: CASSLNMDSVNYGYTF.